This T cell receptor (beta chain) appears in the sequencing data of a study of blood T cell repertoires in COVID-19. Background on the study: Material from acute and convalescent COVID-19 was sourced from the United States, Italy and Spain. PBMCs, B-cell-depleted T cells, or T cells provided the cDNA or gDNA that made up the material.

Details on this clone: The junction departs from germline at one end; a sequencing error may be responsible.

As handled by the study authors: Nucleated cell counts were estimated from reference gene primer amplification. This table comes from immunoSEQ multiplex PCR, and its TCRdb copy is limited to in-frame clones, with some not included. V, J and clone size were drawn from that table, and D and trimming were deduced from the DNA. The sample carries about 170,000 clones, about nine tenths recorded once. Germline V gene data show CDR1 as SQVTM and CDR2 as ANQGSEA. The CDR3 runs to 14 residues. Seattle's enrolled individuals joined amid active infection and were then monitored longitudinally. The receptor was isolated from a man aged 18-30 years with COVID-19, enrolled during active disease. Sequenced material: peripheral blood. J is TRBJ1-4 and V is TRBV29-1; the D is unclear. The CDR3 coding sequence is TGCAGCGTTGAACCATCCGGGGTGGGTGAAAAACTGCTTTTT. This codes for CSVEPSGVGEKLLF.